The 2 T cell receptor beta chains listed next were all sequenced from one sample in a study of control samples from healthy donors and cancer patients. Sequencing used immunoSEQ multiplex PCR; TCRdb keeps in-frame clones, though not all of them. This table has roughly 150,000 clones, just over 85% appearing once. Input material: blood. Receptors originate from a man younger than 35 in good health.

The rearrangement uses TRBV7-9 and TRBJ2-3; 12 bases match TRBD2. CDR3 length equals 16 residues. Germline V gene sequence: CDR1 SEHNR, CDR2 FQNEAQ (reference sequence). The trim removed 2 bases at V and 8 bases at J, leaving 8 bases unmatched. The CDR3 here is CASSLSASGGARTQYF. CDR3 nucleotide sequence: TGTGCCAGCAGCTTATCCGCTAGCGGGGGGGCGCGTACGCAGTATTTT.

The chain uses TRBV11-2 and TRBJ2-1; D is ambiguous. The CDR3 contains 14 residues. V lost 5 bases and J lost 5, with 13 bases in between. Germline values: CDR1 SGHAT, CDR2 FQNNGV. The CDR3 spells CASSPTSWDNEQFF. The CDR3 nucleotides read TGTGCCAGCAGCCCAACATCGTGGGACAATGAGCAGTTCTTC.